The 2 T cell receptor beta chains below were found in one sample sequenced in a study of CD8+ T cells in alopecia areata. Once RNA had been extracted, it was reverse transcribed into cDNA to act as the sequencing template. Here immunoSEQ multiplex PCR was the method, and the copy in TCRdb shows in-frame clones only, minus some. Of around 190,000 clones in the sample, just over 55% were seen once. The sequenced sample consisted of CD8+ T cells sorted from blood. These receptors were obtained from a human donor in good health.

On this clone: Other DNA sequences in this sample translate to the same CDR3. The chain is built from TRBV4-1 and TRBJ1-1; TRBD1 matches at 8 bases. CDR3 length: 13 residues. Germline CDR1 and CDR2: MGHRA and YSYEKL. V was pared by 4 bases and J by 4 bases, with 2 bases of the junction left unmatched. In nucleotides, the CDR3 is TGCGCCAGCAGCCGAACAGGGGGCACTGAAGCTTTCTTT. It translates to CASSRTGGTEAFF.

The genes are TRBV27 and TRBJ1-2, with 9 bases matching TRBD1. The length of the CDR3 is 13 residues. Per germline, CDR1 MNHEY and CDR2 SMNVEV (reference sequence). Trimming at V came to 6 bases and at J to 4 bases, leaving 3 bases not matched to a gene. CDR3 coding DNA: TGTGCCAGCAGATCGGGACAGGGCTATGGCTACACCTTC. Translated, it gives CASRSGQGYGYTF.